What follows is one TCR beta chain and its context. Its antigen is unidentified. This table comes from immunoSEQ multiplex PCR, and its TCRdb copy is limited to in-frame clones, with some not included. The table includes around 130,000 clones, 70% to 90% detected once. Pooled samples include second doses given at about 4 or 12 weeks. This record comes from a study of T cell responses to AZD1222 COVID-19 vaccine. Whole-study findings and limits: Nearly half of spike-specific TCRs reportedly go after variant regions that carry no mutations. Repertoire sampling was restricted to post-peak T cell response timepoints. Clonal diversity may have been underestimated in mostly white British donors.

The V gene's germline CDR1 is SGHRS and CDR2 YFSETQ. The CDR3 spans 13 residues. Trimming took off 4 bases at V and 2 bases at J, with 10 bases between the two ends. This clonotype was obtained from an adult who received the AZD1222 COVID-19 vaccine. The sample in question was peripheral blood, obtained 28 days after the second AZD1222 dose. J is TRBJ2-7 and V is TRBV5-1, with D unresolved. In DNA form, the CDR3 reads TGCGCCAGCAGCCCGGACGACGCCTACGAGCAGTACTTC. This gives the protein CASSPDDAYEQYF.